The 21 T cell receptor beta chains reported below all come from one sample, sequenced in a study of control samples from healthy donors and cancer patients. Profiling relied on immunoSEQ multiplex PCR, and the TCRdb table lists in-frame clones only, not all of them. This sample has about 89,000 clones; about 83% occur once, and the top ten carry roughly 2%. Source material: blood. Receptors were obtained from a woman aged 40 to 55 in good health.

V gene TRBV14 combines with J gene TRBJ1-4; D unclear. Between the trimmed V and J ends, which lost 4 bases and 8 bases, there was a span of 8 bases. This CDR3 is built from 12 residues. Per germline, CDR1 SGHDN and CDR2 FVKESK. The CDR3 nucleotides read TGTGCCAGCAGCCCTTTAGGGGAAAAACTGTTTTTT. It codes for CASSPLGEKLFF.

The chain joins TRBV7-2 to TRBJ2-2; TRBD2 matches 8 bases. Losses at the gene ends were 2 bases for V and 2 bases for J; bases not matched to a gene: 4. CDR1 SGHTA and CDR2 FQGNSA come from the germline V gene. The CDR3 consists of 16 residues. The CDR3 loop is CASSLMLAGNTGELFF. Here the CDR3 DNA reads TGTGCCAGCAGCTTAATGCTAGCGGGTAACACCGGGGAGCTGTTTTTT. The full variable domain, completed using reference TRBV7-2 and TRBJ2-2, is GAGVSQSPSNKVTEKGKDVELRCDPISGHTALYWYRQSLGQGLEFLIYFQGNSAPDKSGLPSDRFSAERTGGSVSTLTIQRTQQEDSAVYLCASSLMLAGNTGELFFGEGSRLTVL.

The chain couples TRBV7-2 to TRBJ2-7, with 13 bases aligning to TRBD2. The CDR3 totals 15 residues. Per the germline V gene, CDR1 is SGHTA and CDR2 is FQGNSA. V lost 3 bases and J lost 6; bases outside the gene matches: 5. The CDR3 DNA is TGTGCCAGCAGCTTCGCGGGACTAGCGGGGAGCGAGCAGTACTTC. Residues: CASSFAGLAGSEQYF.

The V call is TRBV3-1 (or the pseudogene TRBV3-2), the J call TRBJ2-7, with TRBD2 matching 7 bases. The CDR3 is made up of 13 amino acids. Germline CDR1 is LGHDT and CDR2 is YNNKEL (reference sequence). Trimming at V came to 4 bases and at J to 7 bases, leaving 7 bases not matched to a gene. CDR3 in amino acids: CASSPGEGREQYF. The CDR3 DNA is TGTGCCAGCAGCCCGGGGGAGGGTCGGGAGCAGTACTTC.

This chain links TRBV2 with TRBJ1-2, with TRBD1 as a possible D gene (6 bases). V lost 3 bases to trimming and J lost 4 bases, with 12 bases between them. This CDR3 has 14 amino acids. Per germline, CDR1 SNHLY and CDR2 FYNNEI. CDR3 loop: CASSDAGATYGYTF. In DNA, the CDR3 is TGTGCCAGCAGTGATGCAGGGGCTACCTATGGCTACACCTTC.

The J gene is TRBJ2-2, the V gene TRBV5-6, with 8 bases matching TRBD1. CDR3 length equals 16 residues. Germline loops: CDR1 SGHDT, CDR2 YYEEEE. With V trimmed by 4 bases and J by 4 bases, 9 bases remained unmatched. In DNA, the CDR3 is TGTGCCAGCAGCGTACAGGGGGAGTATGGCACCGGGGAGCTGTTTTTT. It translates to CASSVQGEYGTGELFF.

This clone was seen more than once but under ten times. The J gene is TRBJ2-3, the V gene TRBV18, with 7 bases identical to TRBD1. This CDR3 is built from 13 residues. Germline V gives CDR1 KGHSH, CDR2 LQKENI. V lost 6 bases to trimming and J lost 8 bases; unmatched junction nucleotides: 8. The CDR3 bases are TGTGCCAGCTCTCCCACAGGGGATGGTACGCAGTATTTT. Translated, it gives CASSPTGDGTQYF.

The J gene is TRBJ2-1, the V gene TRBV19, with 11 nucleotides matching TRBD1. CDR1 is LNHDA, CDR2 SQIVND, per germline (reference sequence). The CDR3 is 17 amino acids. J gave up 5 bases and V 5 bases, and 11 bases lay outside the gene matches. Here the CDR3 reads CASSPYGPGQGDNEQFF. CDR3 nucleotide sequence: TGTGCCAGTAGTCCCTATGGACCGGGACAGGGGGACAATGAGCAGTTCTTC.

The J gene is TRBJ1-5, the V gene TRBV5-6, with D tentatively TRBD1 (5 bases). Germline V lookup: CDR1 SGHDT, CDR2 YYEEEE. The CDR3 sequence is 15 residues long. Trimming took 4 bases from V and 4 from J, leaving 15 bases between them. CDR3 in amino acids: CASSPRAGPNQPQHF. CDR3 nucleotide sequence: TGTGCCAGCAGCCCTCGGGCAGGGCCTAATCAGCCCCAGCATTTT.

V is TRBV24-1 and J is TRBJ1-4; D might be TRBD1 (6 bases). The CDR3 consists of 13 residues. V was pared by 7 bases and J by 8 bases, with 13 bases between. Per germline, CDR1 KGHDR and CDR2 SFDVKD. CDR3 nucleotide sequence: TGTGCCACCAGGGGCGCAGGGGAGGAAAAACTGTTTTTT. Translation gives CATRGAGEEKLFF.

This chain links TRBV19 with TRBJ1-1; D may be TRBD1 (5 bases). This CDR3 is 15 amino acids long. Germline values: CDR1 LNHDA, CDR2 SQIVND (reference sequence). The V gene lost 3 bases and the J gene lost 10 bases, with 21 bases spanning the gap. CDR3 sequence (DNA): TGTGCCAGTAGTATTTTTGGGGGAGAAGGAGCGGGAGCTTTCTTT. This translates into CASSIFGGEGAGAFF.

The chain carries TRBV3-1 (or the pseudogene TRBV3-2) and TRBJ2-4; D remains unclear. Germline V gene lookup returns CDR1 LGHDT and CDR2 YNNKEL (reference sequence). The CDR3 runs 13 residues. V shed 4 bases and J shed 3 bases, with 7 bases lying between them. CDR3 sequence: CASSPPSKNIQYF. DNA of the CDR3: TGTGCCAGCAGCCCCCCCAGCAAAAACATTCAGTACTTC.

V gene TRBV4-1 combines with J gene TRBJ1-2; TRBD1 aligns across 7 bases. Germline CDR1 and CDR2: MGHRA and YSYEKL. Germline trimming cut 2 bases from V and 0 bases from J; bases unmatched to any gene: 9. The CDR3 is 17 residues long. CDR3 in DNA: TGCGCCAGCAGCCAATCTGACAGGGCGGTCTCTAACTATGGCTACACCTTC. This codes for CASSQSDRAVSNYGYTF.

The genes are TRBV5-1 and TRBJ2-1; 7 nucleotides match TRBD2. The germline gives CDR1 SGHRS, CDR2 YFSETQ. The CDR3 sequence is 15 residues long. J gave up 5 bases and V 4 bases, and 9 bases lay outside the gene matches. As DNA, the CDR3 is TGCGCCAGCAGCAACGGACTAGTCCCAAACAATGAGCAGTTCTTC. This encodes CASSNGLVPNNEQFF.

V gene TRBV7-8 combines with J gene TRBJ1-4; unclear D gene. This CDR3 is 18 amino acids long. With 4 bases removed from V and 1 base from J, the gap between germline ends came to 19 bases. From germline, CDR1 is SGHVS and CDR2 FQNEAQ. CDR3 nucleotides: TGTGCCAGCAGCTCCAGGCAAACCACCTTTAGAACTAATGAAAAACTGTTTTTT. Translated, it gives CASSSRQTTFRTNEKLFF.

V gene TRBV24-1 combines with J gene TRBJ1-5, with 7 positions matching TRBD1. Losses at the gene ends were 7 bases for V and 3 bases for J; bases not matched to a gene: 2. CDR1 and CDR2 from the germline V gene are KGHDR and SFDVKD. The CDR3 contains 13 residues. CDR3: CATRGQINQPQHF. The DNA for the CDR3 is TGTGCCACCAGGGGACAGATCAATCAGCCCCAGCATTTT.

V gene TRBV27 combines with J gene TRBJ1-4; weak D call: TRBD1 (6 bases). This CDR3 has 15 residues. Germline values: CDR1 MNHEY, CDR2 SMNVEV (reference sequence). Trimming took 4 bases from V and 1 from J, leaving 10 bases between them. DNA of the CDR3: TGTGCCAGCAGTTCCTCAGGGGAAACTAATGAAAAACTGTTTTTT. Translated: CASSSSGETNEKLFF.

This chain uses TRBV5-1 with TRBJ1-1; perhaps TRBD1 as D (5 bases). V lost 4 bases, J lost 9 bases, and 10 bases lay in between. The germline V gene encodes CDR1 SGHRS and CDR2 YFSETQ. CDR3 length: 11 residues. The CDR3 protein is CASSLGPQAFF. In DNA, the CDR3 is TGCGCCAGCAGCCTGGGACCTCAAGCTTTCTTT.

CDR3 residues: CAWSNLGAVNTGELFF. The CDR3 DNA follows: TGTGCCTGGAGTAACTTGGGGGCAGTTAACACCGGGGAGCTGTTTTTT. The chain has TRBV30 and TRBJ2-2; tentative D call: TRBD1 (6 bases). Germline values: CDR1 GTSNPN, CDR2 SVGIG (reference sequence). V lost 2 bases to trimming and J lost 2 bases, with 15 bases between them. This CDR3 is 16 amino acids long.

This chain links TRBV9 with TRBJ1-2; tentatively, D is TRBD1 (6 bases). This CDR3 region has 14 residues. V was clipped by 3 bases and J by 6 bases, with 15 bases between them. Germline CDR1 is SGDLS and CDR2 is YYNGEE. The CDR3 is CASSGFTGLDGYTF. The CDR3 nucleotides are TGTGCCAGCAGCGGATTCACAGGGCTGGATGGCTACACCTTC.

This clone was recorded only once. The chain has TRBV6-2 or TRBV6-3 and TRBJ2-5, with 7 bases aligning to TRBD2. CDR1 MNHEY and CDR2 SVGEGT come from the germline V gene. V shed 3 bases and J 1 base; nucleotides not matched to a gene: 5. The CDR3 is 15 amino acids. The CDR3 coding sequence is TGTGCCAGCAGTTATGCGCGGGGGACCCAAGAGACCCAGTACTTC. It codes for CASSYARGTQETQYF.